This T cell receptor (beta chain) was profiled in a study of blood T cells in healthy people across ages. Then a second PCR, running roughly 6 to 12 cycles, was carried out with a sample-barcoded 5' primer and a J-beta primer mix. Samples each returned at least 2.5 million CDR3-containing paired-end reads. TCRdb fed the 5' RACE reads into MiXCR, producing one record per CDR3 protein. The sample gives around 1.5 million distinct CDR3 sequences, around two fifths of which show up once; roughly 8.2% is in the top ten. V lost 1 base, J lost 4 bases, and 18 bases lay in between. The germline CDR1 and CDR2 sequences are SGHAT and FQNNGV. There are 17 residues in the CDR3. In this sample, this clonotype turned up a few times.

The sequenced material came from blood. The chain couples TRBV11-2 to TRBJ2-3, with D perhaps assigned TRBD1 or TRBD2 (5 bases each). This TCR was recovered from a woman aged 18-30 years in good health. CDR3 in DNA: TGTGCCAGCAGCTTAGCTCCCCCCTCCCGGGGCCCAGATACGCAGTATTTT. Translation gives CASSLAPPSRGPDTQYF.